This T cell receptor beta chain was recovered during a study of OX40 agonist ivuxolimab in advanced cancers. This CDR3 is built from 13 residues. The V gene's germline CDR1 is MNHEY and CDR2 SVGAGI. Trimming stripped 2 bases from V and 1 base from J, with 5 bases between. Sequencing was performed with immunoSEQ multiplex PCR; in TCRdb, only in-frame clones are kept and a portion is missing. Among about 74,000 clones listed, just over 90% were seen once. A remark on this clone: Other nucleotide sequences from this sample produce the same CDR3.

The chain joins TRBV6-5 to TRBJ1-1; unclear D gene. The starting material was CD4+ or CD8+ T cells sorted from blood, obtained in a trial of the OX40 agonist ivuxolimab. This sequence originates from an adult with an advanced solid tumor such as melanoma, head and neck, liver or kidney cancer. The CDR3 loop is CASSYGRNTEAFF. CDR3 DNA: TGTGCCAGCAGTTACGGGCGGAACACTGAAGCTTTCTTT.